These T cell receptor beta chains were read from a single sample in a study of control samples from healthy donors and cancer patients. Libraries were prepared by immunoSEQ multiplex PCR; TCRdb keeps only in-frame clonotypes and omits some of them. The table includes around 140,000 clones, 89% detected once. The material sequenced was PBMCs. These receptors were obtained from a man aged 45-65 years with head and neck cancer. Each CDR3 is given with its conserved first and last residue. The D gene is left open where the match is weak. Size values are once, few and many counts, or a class for expanded clones, and some rows have none.

V	size	J	D	DNA	CDR3
TRBV19	NA	TRBJ1-2	NA	TGTGCCAGTAGTCTCCATTTAAGGGGTAACTATGGCTACACCTTC	CASSLHLRGNYGYTF
TRBV2	NA	TRBJ2-7	NA	TGTGCCAGCAACTACCAAGTGGAGCAGTACTTC	CASNYQVEQYF
TRBV5-1	NA	TRBJ2-5	TRBD1	TGCGCCAGCAGCTTCTCCGGGACAGGGCAAGAGACCCAGTACTTC	CASSFSGTGQETQYF
TRBV18	NA	TRBJ1-5	NA	TGTACCAGCTCAGAGGGCAATCAGCCCCAGCATTTT	CTSSEGNQPQHF
TRBV19	NA	TRBJ2-3	NA	TGTGCCAGTAGTGGTCGGGTCTTATCAGCCACAGATACGCAGTATTTT	CASSGRVLSATDTQYF
TRBV20-1	once	TRBJ2-2	NA	TGCAGTGCCACTCGGAACGGGGAGCTGTTTTTT	CSATRNGELFF
TRBV5-1	NA	TRBJ2-3	TRBD2	TGCGCCAGCAGCTCAAGCTTTAGCGGGAGCGCCTCGGATACGCAGTATTTT	CASSSSFSGSASDTQYF
TRBV13	NA	TRBJ1-1	TRBD1	TGTGCCAGCAGCTTAGGAAGGGGGCGGATTATGGCTGAAGCTTTCTTT	CASSLGRGRIMAEAFF
TRBV2	NA	TRBJ2-2	NA	TGTGCCAGCAGTTTCAACACCGGGGAGCTGTTTTTT	CASSFNTGELFF
TRBV10-1	NA	TRBJ2-1	TRBD1	TGCCCAGCAATAAGAAGACAGGGACGGTCCTACAATGAGCAGTTCTTC	CPAIRRQGRSYNEQFF
TRBV19	few	TRBJ1-5	NA	TGTGCCAGTAGTATTTTATGGTCGAGCAATCAGCCCCAGCATTTT	CASSILWSSNQPQHF
TRBV9	NA	TRBJ2-2	NA	TGTGCCAGCAGCGTAGGACAGCTGAACACCGGGGAGCTGTTTTTT	CASSVGQLNTGELFF
TRBV6-5	NA	TRBJ2-7	TRBD1	TGTGCCAGCAGTTACGACAGGGGGCCCTACGAGCAGTACTTC	CASSYDRGPYEQYF
TRBV27	NA	TRBJ1-5	NA	TGTGCCAGCAGTTTATCGGCCTGGGATGGCAATCAGCCCCAGCATTTT	CASSLSAWDGNQPQHF
TRBV13	NA	TRBJ2-7	TRBD1	TGTGCCAGCAGCCCCCCGGACAGGGTGGCGGGGCAGTACTTC	CASSPPDRVAGQYF
TRBV24-1	NA	TRBJ2-6	NA	TGTGCCACCAGTGGCGCCTCAGGGGAACCTGGGGCCAACGTCCTGACTTTC	CATSGASGEPGANVLTF
TRBV7-2	NA	TRBJ2-3	NA	TGTGCCAGCAGTTTCGATCCGGACCCTCTAATGGTATTT	CASSFDPDPLMVF
TRBV29-1	NA	TRBJ2-5	NA	TGCAGCGTTGCCTATTCACAAGAGACCCAGTACTTC	CSVAYSQETQYF
TRBV5-1	NA	TRBJ2-3	NA	TGCGCCAGCAGCTTGTTCGGGGGGCAGGGCACAGATACGCAGTATTTT	CASSLFGGQGTDTQYF
TRBV5-1	once	TRBJ2-3	NA	TGCGCCAGCAGCTTCTACCGGGGCACAGATACGCAGTATTTT	CASSFYRGTDTQYF
TRBV6-5	NA	TRBJ1-1	NA	TGTGCCAGCAGTTTACAGGGCACGGCTGAAGCTTTCTTT	CASSLQGTAEAFF
TRBV2	NA	TRBJ2-7	NA	TGTGCCAGCGGGGACTTAGGGTCCTACGAGCAGTACTTC	CASGDLGSYEQYF
TRBV28	NA	TRBJ1-6	NA	TGTGCCAGCAGGACGAATGCCGTTGGGGGCCTGAATTCACCCCTCCACTTT	CASRTNAVGGLNSPLHF
TRBV7-7	once	TRBJ2-1	TRBD2	TGTGCTAGCAGCCCCGGGGCTAGCGGGAGTGACAATGAGCAGTTCTTC	CASSPGASGSDNEQFF
TRBV11-2	NA	TRBJ2-7	NA	TGTGCCAGCAGCTCCTCGCCCGCCTTTCTCGAGCAGTACTTC	CASSSSPAFLEQYF
TRBV19	NA	TRBJ2-7	TRBD1	TGTGCCAGTAGTTCAACGTCGGGGACAGTGAGCTCCTACGAGCAGTACTTC	CASSSTSGTVSSYEQYF
TRBV6-5	NA	TRBJ1-2	TRBD1	TGTGCCAGCAGCCGGGGACAGGGGAGCTACACCTTC	CASSRGQGSYTF